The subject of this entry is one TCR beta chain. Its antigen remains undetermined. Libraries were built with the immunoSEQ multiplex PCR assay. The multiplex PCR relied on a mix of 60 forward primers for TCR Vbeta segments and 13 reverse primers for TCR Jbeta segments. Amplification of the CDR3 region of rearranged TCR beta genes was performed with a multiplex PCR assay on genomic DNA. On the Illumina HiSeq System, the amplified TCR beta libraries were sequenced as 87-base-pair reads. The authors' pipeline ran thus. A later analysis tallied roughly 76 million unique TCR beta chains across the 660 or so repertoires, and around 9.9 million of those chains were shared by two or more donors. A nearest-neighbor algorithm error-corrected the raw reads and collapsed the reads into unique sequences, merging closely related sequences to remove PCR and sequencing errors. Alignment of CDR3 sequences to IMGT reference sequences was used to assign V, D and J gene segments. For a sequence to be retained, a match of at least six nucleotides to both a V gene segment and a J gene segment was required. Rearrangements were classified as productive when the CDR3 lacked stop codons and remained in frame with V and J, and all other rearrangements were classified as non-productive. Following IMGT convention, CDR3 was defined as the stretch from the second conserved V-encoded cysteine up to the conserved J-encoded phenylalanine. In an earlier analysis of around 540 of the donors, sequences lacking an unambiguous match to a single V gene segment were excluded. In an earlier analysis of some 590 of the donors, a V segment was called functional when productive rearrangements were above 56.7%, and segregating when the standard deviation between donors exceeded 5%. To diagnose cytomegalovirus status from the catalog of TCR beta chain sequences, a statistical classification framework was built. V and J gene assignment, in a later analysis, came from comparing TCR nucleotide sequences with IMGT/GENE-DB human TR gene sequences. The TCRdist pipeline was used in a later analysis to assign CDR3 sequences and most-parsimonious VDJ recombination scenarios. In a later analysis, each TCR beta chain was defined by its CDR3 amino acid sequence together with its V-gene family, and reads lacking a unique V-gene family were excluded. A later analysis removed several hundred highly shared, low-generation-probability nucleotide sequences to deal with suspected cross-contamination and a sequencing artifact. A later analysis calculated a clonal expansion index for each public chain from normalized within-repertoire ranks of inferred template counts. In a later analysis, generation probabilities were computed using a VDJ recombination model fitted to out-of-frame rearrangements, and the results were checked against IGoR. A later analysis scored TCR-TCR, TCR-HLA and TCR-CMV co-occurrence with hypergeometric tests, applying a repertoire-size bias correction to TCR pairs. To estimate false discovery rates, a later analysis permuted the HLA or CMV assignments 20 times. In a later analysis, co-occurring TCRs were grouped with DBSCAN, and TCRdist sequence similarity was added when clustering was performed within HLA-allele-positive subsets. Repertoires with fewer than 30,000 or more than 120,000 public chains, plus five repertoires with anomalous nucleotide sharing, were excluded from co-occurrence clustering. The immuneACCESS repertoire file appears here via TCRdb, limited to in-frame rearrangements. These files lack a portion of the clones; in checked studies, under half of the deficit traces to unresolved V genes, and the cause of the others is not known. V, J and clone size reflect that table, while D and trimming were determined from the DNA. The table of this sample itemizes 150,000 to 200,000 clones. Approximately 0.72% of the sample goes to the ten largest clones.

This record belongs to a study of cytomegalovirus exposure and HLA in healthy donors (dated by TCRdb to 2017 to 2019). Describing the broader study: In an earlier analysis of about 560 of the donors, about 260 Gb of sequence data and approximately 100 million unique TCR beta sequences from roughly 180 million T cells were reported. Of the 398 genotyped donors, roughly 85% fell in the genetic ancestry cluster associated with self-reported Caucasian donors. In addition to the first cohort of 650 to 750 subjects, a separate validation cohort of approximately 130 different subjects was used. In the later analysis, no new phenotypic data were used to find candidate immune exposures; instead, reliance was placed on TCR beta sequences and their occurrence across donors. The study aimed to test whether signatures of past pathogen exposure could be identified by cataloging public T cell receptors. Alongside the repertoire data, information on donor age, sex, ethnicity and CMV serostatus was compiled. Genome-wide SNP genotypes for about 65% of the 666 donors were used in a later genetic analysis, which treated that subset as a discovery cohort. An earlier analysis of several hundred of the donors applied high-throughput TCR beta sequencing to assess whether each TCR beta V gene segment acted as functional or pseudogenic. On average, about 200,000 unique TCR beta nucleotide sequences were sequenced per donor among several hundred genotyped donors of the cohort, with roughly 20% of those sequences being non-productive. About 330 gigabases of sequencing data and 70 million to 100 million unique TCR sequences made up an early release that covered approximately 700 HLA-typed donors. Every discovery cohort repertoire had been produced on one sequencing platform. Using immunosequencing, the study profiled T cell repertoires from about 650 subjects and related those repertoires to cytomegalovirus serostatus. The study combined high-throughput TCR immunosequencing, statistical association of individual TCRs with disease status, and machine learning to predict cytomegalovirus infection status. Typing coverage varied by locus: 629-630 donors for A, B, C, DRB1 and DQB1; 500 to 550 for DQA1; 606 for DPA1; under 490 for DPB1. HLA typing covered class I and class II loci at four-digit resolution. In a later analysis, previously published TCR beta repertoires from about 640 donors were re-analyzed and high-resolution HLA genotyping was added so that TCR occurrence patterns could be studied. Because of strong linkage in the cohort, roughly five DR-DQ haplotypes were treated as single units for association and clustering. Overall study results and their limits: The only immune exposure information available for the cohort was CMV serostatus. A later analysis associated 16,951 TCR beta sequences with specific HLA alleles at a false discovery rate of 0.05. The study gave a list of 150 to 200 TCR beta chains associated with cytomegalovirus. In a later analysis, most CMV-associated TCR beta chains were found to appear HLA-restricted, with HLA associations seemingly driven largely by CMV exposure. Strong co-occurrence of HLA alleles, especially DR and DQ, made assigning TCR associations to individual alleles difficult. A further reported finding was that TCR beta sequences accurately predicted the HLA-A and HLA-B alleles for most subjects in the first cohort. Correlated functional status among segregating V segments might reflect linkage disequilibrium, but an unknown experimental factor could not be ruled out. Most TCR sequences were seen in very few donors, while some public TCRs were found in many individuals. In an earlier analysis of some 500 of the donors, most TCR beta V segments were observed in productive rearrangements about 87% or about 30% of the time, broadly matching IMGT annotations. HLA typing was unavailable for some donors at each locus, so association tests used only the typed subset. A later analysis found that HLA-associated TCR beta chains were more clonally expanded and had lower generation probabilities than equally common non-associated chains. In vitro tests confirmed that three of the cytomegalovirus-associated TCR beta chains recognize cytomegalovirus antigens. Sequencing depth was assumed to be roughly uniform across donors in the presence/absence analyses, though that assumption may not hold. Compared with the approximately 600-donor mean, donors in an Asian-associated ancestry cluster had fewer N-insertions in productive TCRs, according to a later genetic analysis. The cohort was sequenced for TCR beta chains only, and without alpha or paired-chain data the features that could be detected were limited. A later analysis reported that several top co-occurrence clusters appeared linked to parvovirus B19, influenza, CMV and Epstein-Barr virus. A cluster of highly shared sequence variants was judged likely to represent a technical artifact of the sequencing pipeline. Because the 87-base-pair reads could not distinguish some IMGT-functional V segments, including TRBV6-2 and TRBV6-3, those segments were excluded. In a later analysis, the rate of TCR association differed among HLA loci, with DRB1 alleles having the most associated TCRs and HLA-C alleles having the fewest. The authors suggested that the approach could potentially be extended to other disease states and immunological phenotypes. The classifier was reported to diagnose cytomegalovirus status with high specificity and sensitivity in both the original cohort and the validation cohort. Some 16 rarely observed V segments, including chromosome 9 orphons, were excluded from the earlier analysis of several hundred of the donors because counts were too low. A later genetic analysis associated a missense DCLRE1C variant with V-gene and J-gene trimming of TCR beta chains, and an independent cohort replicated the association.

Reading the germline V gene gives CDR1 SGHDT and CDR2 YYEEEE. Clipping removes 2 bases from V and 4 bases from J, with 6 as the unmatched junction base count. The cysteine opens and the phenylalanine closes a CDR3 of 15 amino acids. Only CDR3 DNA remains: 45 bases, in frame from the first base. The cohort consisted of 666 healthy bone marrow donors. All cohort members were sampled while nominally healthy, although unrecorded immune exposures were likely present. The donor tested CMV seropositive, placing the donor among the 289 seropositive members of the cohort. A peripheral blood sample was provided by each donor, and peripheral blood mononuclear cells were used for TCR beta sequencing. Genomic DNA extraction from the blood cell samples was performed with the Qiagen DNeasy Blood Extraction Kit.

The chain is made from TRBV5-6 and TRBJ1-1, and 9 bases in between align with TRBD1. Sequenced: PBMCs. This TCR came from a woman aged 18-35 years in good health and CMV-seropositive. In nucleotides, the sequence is TGTGCCAGCAGCTTCCTAGACAGGGGGGGCACTGAAGCTTTCTTT. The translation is CASSFLDRGGTEAFF.